These T cell receptor beta chains were read from a single sample in a study of cytomegalovirus exposure and HLA in healthy donors. Measured with immunoSEQ multiplex PCR; TCRdb has only the in-frame clones, and not every one. This sample carries approximately 110,000 clones, roughly 77% of them seen once, and the ten largest clones take about 1%. Sequencing input: PBMCs. These TCRs come from a woman in her twenties or thirties in good health and CMV-seronegative. Each CDR3 is given with its conserved first and last residue. The D gene is left open where the match is weak. Clone size is not always given. Where it is, it says once, few, many or a class for expanded clones.

CDR3nt	CDR3aa	j_gene	d_gene	abundance	v_gene
TGCAGCGTTGATATAGCGTACGAGCAGTACTTC	CSVDIAYEQYF	TRBJ2-7	.	.	TRBV29-1
TGTGCCAGCAACCTTGACAGGAGCTCCTACGAGCAGTACTTC	CASNLDRSSYEQYF	TRBJ2-7	.	.	TRBV6-5
TGTGCCAGCAGCCTTGAGGTGTGGCGGGGTCTCTCCTACGAGCAGTACTTC	CASSLEVWRGLSYEQYF	TRBJ2-7	.	.	TRBV7-8
TGTGCCAGCAGACTACAGGGGATTGACGAGCAGTACTTC	CASRLQGIDEQYF	TRBJ2-7	TRBD1	once	TRBV28
TGTGCCAGCAGTGATGGGGGTTCAGGGGACTATGGCTACACCTTC	CASSDGGSGDYGYTF	TRBJ1-2	.	.	TRBV2
TGTGCCAGCAGTCCCCTGATCCGATCGGGGGCTAGCGGAACCTACGAGCAGTACTTC	CASSPLIRSGASGTYEQYF	TRBJ2-7	.	.	TRBV27
TGTGCCAGCAGCCAAGATAAGTCTAGCGGGAGGAATGAGCAGTTCTTC	CASSQDKSSGRNEQFF	TRBJ2-1	TRBD2	.	TRBV4-2
TGCGCCAGCAGCTTGGGACAGGCGAACACTGAAGCTTTCTTT	CASSLGQANTEAFF	TRBJ1-1	.	few	TRBV5-1
TGCAGCGCGGGAGGGTGGGGATCTAACACCGGGGAGCTGTTTTTT	CSAGGWGSNTGELFF	TRBJ2-2	TRBD2	.	TRBV29-1
TGCGCCAGCACCTTCTCCCCCCAGTACATTAACACTGAAGCTTTCTTT	CASTFSPQYINTEAFF	TRBJ1-1	.	.	TRBV5-1
TGTGCCAGCACCCAGCTAGCGGGAGCTTTCGTGGAGACCCAGTACTTC	CASTQLAGAFVETQYF	TRBJ2-5	TRBD2	.	TRBV5-5
TGTGCCAGCAGCCGGGACGGACTAGGACTGTACGAGCAGTACTTC	CASSRDGLGLYEQYF	TRBJ2-7	TRBD2	few	TRBV6-5
TGTGCCAGCAGCTTACAAGCGGGTTCTGGCTACACCTTC	CASSLQAGSGYTF	TRBJ1-2	.	.	TRBV7-9
TGTGCCAGCAGTGAAATGTGGGGCGGGAACACTGAAGCTTTCTTT	CASSEMWGGNTEAFF	TRBJ1-1	.	once	TRBV6-1
TGTGCCAGCTCAAGAGGACAGGGTCTTAGTCCGGAAAAACTGTTTTTT	CASSRGQGLSPEKLFF	TRBJ1-4	TRBD1	once	TRBV18
TGTGCTAGCAGCTCCACAGGTTTGGATGAGCAGTTCTTC	CASSSTGLDEQFF	TRBJ2-1	.	.	TRBV7-7
TGTGCCAGCAGCTTAGGATTACAGGGGGCCCTTGAAGCTTTCTTT	CASSLGLQGALEAFF	TRBJ1-1	TRBD1	.	TRBV11-2
TGCGCCAGCAGCTTGGGGCAGGCCGGGACCTACGAGCAGTACTTC	CASSLGQAGTYEQYF	TRBJ2-7	.	.	TRBV5-1
TGTGCCAGCAGCTTAGGAGGGGGCGGCGGGGAGCTGTTTTTT	CASSLGGGGGELFF	TRBJ2-2	TRBD1	few	TRBV7-2
TGTGCCAGCAGCCTCTGGATCGCGGGGACTGAAGCTTTCTTT	CASSLWIAGTEAFF	TRBJ1-1	.	.	TRBV13
TGCGCCAGCAGCCTCGGGTCAGGGGGCTCTGGGGCCAACGTCCTGACTTTC	CASSLGSGGSGANVLTF	TRBJ2-6	TRBD1	.	TRBV5-1
TGTGCCAGCAGTCCACAGGGGAGTATTAATTCACCCCTCCACTTT	CASSPQGSINSPLHF	TRBJ1-6	TRBD1	few	TRBV7-3
TGTGCCTCAACACGGACCGGAGGTGAAAACACCATATATTTT	CASTRTGGENTIYF	TRBJ1-3	.	.	TRBV30
TGCGCCAGCAGGCCGGGACTAGGGGGCTACAATGAGCAGTTCTTC	CASRPGLGGYNEQFF	TRBJ2-1	TRBD2	few	TRBV5-1